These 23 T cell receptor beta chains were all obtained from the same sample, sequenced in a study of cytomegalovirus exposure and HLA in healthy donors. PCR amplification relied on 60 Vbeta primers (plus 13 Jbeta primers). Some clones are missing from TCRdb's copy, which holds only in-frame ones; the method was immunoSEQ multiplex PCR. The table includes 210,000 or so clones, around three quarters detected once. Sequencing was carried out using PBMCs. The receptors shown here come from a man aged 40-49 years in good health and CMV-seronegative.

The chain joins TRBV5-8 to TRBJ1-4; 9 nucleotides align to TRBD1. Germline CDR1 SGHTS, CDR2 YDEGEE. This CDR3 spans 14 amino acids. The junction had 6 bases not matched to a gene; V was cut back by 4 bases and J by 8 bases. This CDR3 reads CASSPGQGREKLFF. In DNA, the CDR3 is TGTGCCAGCAGCCCTGGACAGGGGAGGGAAAAACTGTTTTTT. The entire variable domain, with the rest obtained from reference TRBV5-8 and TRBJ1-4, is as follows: EAGVTQSPTHLIKTRGQQATLRCSPISGHTSVYWYQQALGLGLQFLLWYDEGEERNRGNFPPRFSGRQFPNYSSELNVNALELEDSALYLCASSPGQGREKLFFGSGTQLSVL.

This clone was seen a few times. The CDR3 coding sequence is TGTGCCAGCAGTCCCCACAGGGGGCGTGAGCAGTTCTTC. Translation gives CASSPHRGREQFF. The chain combines TRBV6-5 with TRBJ2-1; TRBD1 aligns across 9 bases. Looked up from germline, CDR1 is MNHEY and CDR2 is SVGAGI. The CDR3 is 13 amino acids. Germline trimming cut 5 bases from V and 9 bases from J; bases unmatched to any gene: 5.

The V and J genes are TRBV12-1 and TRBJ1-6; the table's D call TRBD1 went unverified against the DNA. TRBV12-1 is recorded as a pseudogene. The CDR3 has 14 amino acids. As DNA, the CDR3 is TGTGCCAGCAGCTTACAGGGTTATAATTCACCCCTCCACTTT. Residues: CASSLQGYNSPLHF.

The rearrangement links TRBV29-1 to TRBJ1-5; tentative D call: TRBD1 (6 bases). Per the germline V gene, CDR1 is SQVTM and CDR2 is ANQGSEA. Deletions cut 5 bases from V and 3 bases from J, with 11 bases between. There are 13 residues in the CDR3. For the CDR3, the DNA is TGCAGCGTTTCACAGGGTGTCAATCAGCCCCAGCATTTT. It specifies CSVSQGVNQPQHF. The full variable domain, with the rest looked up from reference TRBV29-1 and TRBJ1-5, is SAVISQKPSRDICQRGTSLTIQCQVDSQVTMMFWYRQQPGQSLTLIATANQGSEATYESGFVIDKFPISRPNLTFSTLTVSNMSPEDSSIYLCSVSQGVNQPQHFGDGTRLSIL.

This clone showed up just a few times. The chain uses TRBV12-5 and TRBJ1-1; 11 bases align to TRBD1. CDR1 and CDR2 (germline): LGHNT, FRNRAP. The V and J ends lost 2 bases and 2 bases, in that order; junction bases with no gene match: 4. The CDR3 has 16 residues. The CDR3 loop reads CASGLSGTGGNTEAFF. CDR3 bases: TGTGCTAGTGGTTTGTCCGGGACAGGGGGAAACACTGAAGCTTTCTTT.

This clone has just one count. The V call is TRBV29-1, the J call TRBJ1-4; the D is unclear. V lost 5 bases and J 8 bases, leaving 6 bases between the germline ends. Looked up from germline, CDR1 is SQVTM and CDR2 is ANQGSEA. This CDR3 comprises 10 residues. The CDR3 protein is CSVYREKLFF. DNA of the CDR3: TGCAGCGTTTACAGAGAAAAACTGTTTTTT.

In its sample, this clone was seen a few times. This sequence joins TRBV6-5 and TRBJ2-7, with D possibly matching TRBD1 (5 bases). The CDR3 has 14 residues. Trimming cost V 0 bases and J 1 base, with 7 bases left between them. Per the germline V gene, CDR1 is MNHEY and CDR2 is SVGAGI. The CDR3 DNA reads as TGTGCCAGCAGTTACTCGAGACAGTCCTACGAGCAGTACTTC. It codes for CASSYSRQSYEQYF.

The CDR3 coding sequence is TGTGCCCTCCGGACTCAGAAGGAGACCCAGTACTTC. It codes for CALRTQKETQYF. The V call is TRBV7-9, the J call TRBJ2-5, with D possibly TRBD2 on 5 matching bases. The CDR3 spans 12 residues. Germline V lookup: CDR1 SEHNR, CDR2 FQNEAQ (reference sequence). V was shortened by 11 bases and J by 5 bases, with 15 bases between the two germline ends.

The CDR3 nucleotides read TGTGCCAGCAGCGCCCAGGGGAGTACTGAAGCTTTCTTT. Amino acid sequence: CASSAQGSTEAFF. V gene TRBV9 combines with J gene TRBJ1-1, with TRBD1 as a possible D gene (6 bases). This CDR3 has 13 residues. V shed 3 bases and J shed 5 bases, with 11 bases lying between them. Germline V lookup: CDR1 SGDLS, CDR2 YYNGEE.

CDR3 in amino acids: CSVEAPTSSNYEQYF. The CDR3 DNA reads TGCAGCGTTGAAGCCCCGACTAGCTCAAACTACGAGCAGTACTTC. The gene calls are TRBV29-1 and TRBJ2-7; 7 nucleotides line up with TRBD2. Trimming took 1 base from V and 3 from J; bases not matched to a gene: 9. CDR1 is SQVTM, CDR2 ANQGSEA, per germline. The CDR3 covers 15 residues.

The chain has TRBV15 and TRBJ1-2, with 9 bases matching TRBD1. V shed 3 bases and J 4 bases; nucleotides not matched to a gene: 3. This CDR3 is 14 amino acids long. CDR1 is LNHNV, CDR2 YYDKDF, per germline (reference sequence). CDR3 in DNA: TGTGCCACCAGCAGGGGACAGGGACCCTATGGCTACACCTTC. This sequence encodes CATSRGQGPYGYTF.

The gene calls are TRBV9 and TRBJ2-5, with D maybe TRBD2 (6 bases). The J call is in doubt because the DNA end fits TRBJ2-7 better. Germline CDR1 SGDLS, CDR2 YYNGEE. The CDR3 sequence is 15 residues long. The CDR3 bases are TGTGCCAGCAGCGTAACAGGCGGGGAAACCTACGAGCAGTACTTC. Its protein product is CASSVTGGETYEQYF.

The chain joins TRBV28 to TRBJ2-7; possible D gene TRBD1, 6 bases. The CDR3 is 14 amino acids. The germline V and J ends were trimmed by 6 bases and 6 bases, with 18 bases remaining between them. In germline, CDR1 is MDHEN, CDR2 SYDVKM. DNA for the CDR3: TGTGCCAGCAGCTGGACCCCAGGGGAGAGCGAGCAGTACTTC. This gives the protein CASSWTPGESEQYF.

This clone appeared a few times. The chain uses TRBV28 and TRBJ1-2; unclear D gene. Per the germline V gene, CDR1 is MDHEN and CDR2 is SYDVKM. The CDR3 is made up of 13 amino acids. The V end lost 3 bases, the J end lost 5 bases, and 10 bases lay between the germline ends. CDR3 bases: TGTGCCAGCAGTTTTGGCTTCGTTTATGGCTACACCTTC. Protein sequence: CASSFGFVYGYTF.

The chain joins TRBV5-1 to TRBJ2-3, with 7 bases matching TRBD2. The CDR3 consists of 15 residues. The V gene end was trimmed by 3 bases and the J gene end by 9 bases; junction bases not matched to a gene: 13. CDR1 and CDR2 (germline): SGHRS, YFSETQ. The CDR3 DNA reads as TGCGCCAGCAGCTCCCGCGGGGGTGGGCAGGAGACGCAGTATTTT. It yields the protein CASSSRGGGQETQYF.

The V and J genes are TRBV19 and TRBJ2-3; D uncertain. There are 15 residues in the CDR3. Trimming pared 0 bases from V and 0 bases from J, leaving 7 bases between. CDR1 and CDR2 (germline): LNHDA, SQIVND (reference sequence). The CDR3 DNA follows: TGTGCCAGTAGTATAGATCAGTTTAGCACAGATACGCAGTATTTT. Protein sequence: CASSIDQFSTDTQYF.

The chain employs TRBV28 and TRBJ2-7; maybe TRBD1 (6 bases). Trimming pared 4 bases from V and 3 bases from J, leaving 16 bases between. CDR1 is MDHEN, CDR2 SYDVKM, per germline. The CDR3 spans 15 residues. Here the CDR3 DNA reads TGTGCCAGCAGTTCCGGGACACTCGCCAGCTACGAGCAGTACTTC. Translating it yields CASSSGTLASYEQYF.

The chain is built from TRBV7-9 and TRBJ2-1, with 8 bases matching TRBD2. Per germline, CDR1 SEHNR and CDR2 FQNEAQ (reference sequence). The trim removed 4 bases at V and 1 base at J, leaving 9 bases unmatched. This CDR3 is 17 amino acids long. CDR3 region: CASSSEREMASYNEQFF. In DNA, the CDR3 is TGTGCCAGCAGCTCCGAGCGGGAGATGGCATCCTACAATGAGCAGTTCTTC.

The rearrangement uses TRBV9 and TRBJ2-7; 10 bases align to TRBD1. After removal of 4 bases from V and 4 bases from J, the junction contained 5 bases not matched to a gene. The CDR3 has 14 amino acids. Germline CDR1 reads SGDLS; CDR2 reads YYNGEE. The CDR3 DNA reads TGTGCCAGCAGCCCCCGGACAGGGGGTTACGAGCAGTACTTC. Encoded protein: CASSPRTGGYEQYF.

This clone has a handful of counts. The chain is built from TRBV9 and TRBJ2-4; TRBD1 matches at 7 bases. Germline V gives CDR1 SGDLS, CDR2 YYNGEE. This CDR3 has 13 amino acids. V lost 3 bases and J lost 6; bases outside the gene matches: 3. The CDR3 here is CASSGQGRNIQYF. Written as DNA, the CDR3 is TGTGCCAGCAGCGGACAGGGAAGAAACATTCAGTACTTC.

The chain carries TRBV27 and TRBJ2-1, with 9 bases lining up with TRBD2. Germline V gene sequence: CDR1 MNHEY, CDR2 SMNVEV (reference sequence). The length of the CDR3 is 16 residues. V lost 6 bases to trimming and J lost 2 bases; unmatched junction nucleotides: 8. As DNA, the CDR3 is TGTGCCAGCAGCCCAGCGGGAGGAGTCCCCTACAATGAGCAGTTCTTC. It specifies CASSPAGGVPYNEQFF.

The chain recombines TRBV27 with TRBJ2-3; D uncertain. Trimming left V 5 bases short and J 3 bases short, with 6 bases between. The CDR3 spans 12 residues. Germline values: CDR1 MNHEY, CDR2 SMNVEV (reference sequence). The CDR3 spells CASSITTDTQYF. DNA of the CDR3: TGTGCCAGCAGTATCACTACAGATACGCAGTATTTT.

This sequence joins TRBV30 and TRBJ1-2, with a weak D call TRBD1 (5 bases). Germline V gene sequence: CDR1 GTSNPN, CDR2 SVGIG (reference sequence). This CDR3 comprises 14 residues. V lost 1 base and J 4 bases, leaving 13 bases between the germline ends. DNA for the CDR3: TGTGCCTGGAGTGGTACGGGGGAGGCCTATGGCTACACCTTC. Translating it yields CAWSGTGEAYGYTF.